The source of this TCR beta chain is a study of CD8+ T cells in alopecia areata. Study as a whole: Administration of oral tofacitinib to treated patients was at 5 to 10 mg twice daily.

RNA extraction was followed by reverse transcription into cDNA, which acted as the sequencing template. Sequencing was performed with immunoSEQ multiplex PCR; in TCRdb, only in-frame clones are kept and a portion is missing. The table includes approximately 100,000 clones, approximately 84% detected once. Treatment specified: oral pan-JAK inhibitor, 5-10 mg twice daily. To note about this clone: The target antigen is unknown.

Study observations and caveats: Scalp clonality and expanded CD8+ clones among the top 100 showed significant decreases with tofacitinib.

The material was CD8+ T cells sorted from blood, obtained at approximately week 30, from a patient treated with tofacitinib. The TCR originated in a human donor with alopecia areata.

Written as DNA, the CDR3 is TGTGCTAGTGGTTTGGCCCTGAACACTGAAGCTTTCTTT. It is translated as CASGLALNTEAFF. The chain links TRBV12-5 to TRBJ1-1; D call uncertain. This CDR3 has 13 amino acids. V was clipped by 1 base and J by 0 bases, with 3 bases between them. Germline CDR1 reads LGHNT; CDR2 reads FRNRAP.